A selection of T cell receptor beta chains follows, all from one sample in a study of identical twins. TCRdb used MiXCR to reprocess the 5' RACE reads, holding one entry per CDR3 protein. The sample has 1.5 million to 2 million distinct CDR3 sequences, less than 35% seen once. Sequenced sample: cord blood. All receptors come from a newborn girl in good health. CDR3s include the opening cysteine and the closing phenylalanine or tryptophan. The D gene is left open where the match is weak. Size tells how often a clone was seen (once, few, many) or the class of an expanded clone, and some rows leave it out.

V gene: TRBV7-2
D gene: .
clone size: .
J gene: TRBJ2-1
CDR3 protein: CASSLHSPNEQFF
CDR3 DNA: TGTGCCAGCAGCTTACACAGCCCCAATGAGCAGTTCTTC

V gene: TRBV4-2
D gene: .
clone size: few
J gene: TRBJ2-7
CDR3 protein: CASSQDWGLALSYEQYF
CDR3 DNA: TGTGCCAGCAGCCAAGATTGGGGTCTAGCGCTTTCCTACGAGCAGTACTTC

V gene: TRBV5-1
D gene: .
clone size: many
J gene: TRBJ2-3
CDR3 protein: CASSLWGTDTQYF
CDR3 DNA: TGTGCCAGCAGTTTATGGGGCACAGATACGCAGTATTTT

V gene: TRBV7-2
D gene: .
clone size: .
J gene: TRBJ2-7
CDR3 protein: CASSSTARGEQYF
CDR3 DNA: TGTGCCAGCAGCTCGACAGCCAGGGGCGAGCAGTACTTC

V gene: TRBV9
D gene: TRBD2
clone size: .
J gene: TRBJ2-2
CDR3 protein: CASSATSGRTGELFF
CDR3 DNA: TGTGCCAGCAGCGCCACTAGCGGGAGGACCGGGGAGCTGTTTTTT

V gene: TRBV6-5
D gene: .
clone size: .
J gene: TRBJ1-5
CDR3 protein: CASSYSRPGSNQPQHF
CDR3 DNA: TGTGCCAGCAGTTACTCCAGGCCCGGTAGCAATCAGCCCCAGCATTTT

V gene: TRBV20-1
D gene: TRBD1
clone size: .
J gene: TRBJ1-2
CDR3 protein: CSAKPGQGGYGYTF
CDR3 DNA: TGCAGTGCTAAGCCGGGACAGGGTGGCTATGGCTACACCTTC

V gene: TRBV29-1
D gene: .
clone size: many
J gene: TRBJ1-2
CDR3 protein: CSVAPIARGGGYTF
CDR3 DNA: TGCAGCGTTGCCCCAATTGCCAGGGGTGGTGGCTACACCTTC

V gene: TRBV25-1
D gene: TRBD2
clone size: few
J gene: TRBJ2-3
CDR3 protein: CASSEPTGTSGTDTQYF
CDR3 DNA: TGTGCCAGCAGTGAACCGACCGGGACTAGCGGTACAGATACGCAGTATTTT

V gene: TRBV4-2
D gene: TRBD1
clone size: .
J gene: TRBJ1-5
CDR3 protein: CASSQLTGGNQPQHF
CDR3 DNA: TGTGCCAGCAGCCAATTGACAGGGGGCAATCAGCCCCAGCATTTT

V gene: TRBV3-1
D gene: .
clone size: .
J gene: TRBJ1-2
CDR3 protein: CASSQSRPYGYTF
CDR3 DNA: TGTGCCAGCAGCCAAAGTAGGCCCTATGGCTACACCTTC

V gene: TRBV27
D gene: .
clone size: .
J gene: TRBJ1-2
CDR3 protein: CASSLLAGEEGYTF
CDR3 DNA: TGTGCCAGCAGTTTATTAGCAGGGGAGGAGGGCTACACCTTC

V gene: TRBV4-1
D gene: .
clone size: .
J gene: TRBJ1-1
CDR3 protein: CASSQGQTLTTEAFF
CDR3 DNA: TGCGCCAGCAGCCAAGGACAGACTCTGACCACTGAAGCTTTCTTT